This is a list of T cell receptor beta chains from one sample in a study of shared clonotypes between healthy human individuals. Produced via immunoSEQ multiplex PCR; TCRdb's table is partial and in-frame only. There are millions of clones in the sample; just over 90% occur only once, and over 0.12% lies in the top ten. Sequencing was done on a sample of naive CD4+ T cells sorted from blood. These receptors were collected from a man between 18 and 35 years old in good health. Each CDR3 is given with its conserved first and last residue. Each record gives: J gene, clone size, CDR3 length, D gene, V gene, CDR3 protein, CDR3 DNA. D genes are given only for firm matches. Size is stated for part of the rows, as once, few or many counts, or as a class when the clone is expanded.

J: TRBJ2-2
size: .
length: 17
D: .
V: TRBV12-2
CDR3: CASRLDNPSTNTGELFF
DNA: TGTGCAAGTCGCTTAGATAACCCCAGTACGAACACCGGGGAGCTGTTTTTT

J: TRBJ1-2
size: .
length: 13
D: TRBD1
V: TRBV5-8
CDR3: CASSRDRNYGYTF
DNA: TGTGCCAGCAGTAGGGACAGGAACTATGGCTACACCTTC

J: TRBJ1-1
size: .
length: 14
D: .
V: TRBV10-2
CDR3: CASSDSGANTEAFF
DNA: TGCGCCAGCAGTGATTCAGGGGCGAACACTGAAGCTTTCTTT

J: TRBJ2-3
size: .
length: 16
D: TRBD2
V: TRBV7-3
CDR3: CASSARLAGDTDTQYF
DNA: TGTGCCAGCAGCGCCAGACTAGCGGGGGACACAGATACGCAGTATTTT

J: TRBJ1-3
size: .
length: 15
D: .
V: TRBV5-6
CDR3: CASSLSRNSGNTIYF
DNA: TGTGCCAGCAGCTTGTCTAGGAACTCTGGAAACACCATATATTTT

J: TRBJ2-1
size: .
length: 15
D: TRBD2
V: TRBV6-1
CDR3: CASIITGGPGNEQFF
DNA: TGTGCCAGCATTATAACGGGAGGGCCGGGCAATGAGCAGTTCTTC

J: TRBJ2-7
size: .
length: 15
D: TRBD2
V: TRBV27
CDR3: CASSSPGLGKYEQYF
DNA: TGTGCCAGCAGTTCACCGGGACTAGGAAAATACGAGCAGTACTTC

J: TRBJ1-6
size: .
length: 17
D: TRBD1
V: TRBV5-6
CDR3: CASSLMDRDPGNSPLHF
DNA: TGTGCCAGCAGCTTGATGGACAGGGACCCGGGGAATTCACCCCTCCACTTT

J: TRBJ1-4
size: .
length: 13
D: .
V: TRBV6-6
CDR3: CASRQASVEKLFF
DNA: TGTGCCAGCAGACAGGCCTCGGTAGAAAAACTGTTTTTT

J: TRBJ2-3
size: .
length: 15
D: .
V: TRBV11-2
CDR3: CASSLEALSTDTQYF
DNA: TGTGCCAGCAGCTTAGAAGCGCTTAGCACAGATACGCAGTATTTT

J: TRBJ2-7
size: .
length: 12
D: .
V: TRBV21-1
CDR3: CASTKSLYEQYF
DNA: TGTGCCAGCACCAAGTCCCTCTACGAGCAGTACTTC

J: TRBJ1-3
size: .
length: 15
D: .
V: TRBV5-4
CDR3: CASSPDWGSGNTIYF
DNA: TGTGCCAGCAGCCCAGACTGGGGCTCTGGAAACACCATATATTTT

J: TRBJ2-7
size: .
length: 13
D: .
V: TRBV30
CDR3: CAWSSGGSYEQYF
DNA: TGTGCCTGGAGTTCAGGGGGGTCCTACGAGCAGTACTTC

J: TRBJ2-1
size: .
length: 14
D: .
V: TRBV11-2
CDR3: CASSLERSYNEQFF
DNA: TGTGCCAGCAGCTTAGAGCGCTCCTACAATGAGCAGTTCTTC

J: TRBJ1-2
size: few
length: 15
D: .
V: TRBV7-6
CDR3: CASSPASGWDYGYTF
DNA: TGTGCCAGCAGCCCAGCGTCAGGGTGGGACTATGGCTACACCTTC

J: TRBJ1-1
size: few
length: 13
D: TRBD1
V: TRBV29-1
CDR3: CSVGTVRPAEAFF
DNA: TGCAGCGTAGGGACAGTTCGCCCCGCTGAAGCTTTCTTT

J: TRBJ2-1
size: .
length: 17
D: .
V: TRBV7-9
CDR3: CASSLVPARGADYEQFF
DNA: TGTGCCAGCAGCTTAGTTCCCGCCAGGGGAGCCGATTACGAGCAGTTCTTC

J: TRBJ1-2
size: .
length: 14
D: TRBD1
V: TRBV11-2
CDR3: CASSLEWDSYGYTF
DNA: TGTGCCAGCAGCTTAGAATGGGACAGCTATGGCTACACCTTC

J: TRBJ2-2
size: once
length: 15
D: .
V: TRBV7-8
CDR3: CASSLALGAGGELFF
DNA: TGTGCCAGCAGCTTAGCCCTCGGAGCGGGTGGGGAGCTGTTTTTT

J: TRBJ2-5
size: .
length: 12
D: .
V: TRBV6-5
CDR3: CASSYPGETQYF
DNA: TGTGCCAGCAGTTACCCGGGGGAGACCCAGTACTTC

J: TRBJ1-1
size: .
length: 20
D: TRBD1
V: TRBV13
CDR3: CASSRFSETGEALMNTEAFF
DNA: TGTGCCAGCAGCCGGTTCTCCGAAACAGGGGAAGCCCTCATGAACACTGAAGCTTTCTTT

J: TRBJ1-3
size: .
length: 13
D: .
V: TRBV6-1
CDR3: CASSESSGNTIYF
DNA: TGTGCCAGCAGTGAAAGCTCTGGAAACACCATATATTTT

J: TRBJ2-7
size: .
length: 14
D: .
V: TRBV5-1
CDR3: CASSLLDRFYEQYF
DNA: TGCGCCAGCAGCTTGCTTGACAGATTCTACGAGCAGTACTTC

J: TRBJ2-1
size: .
length: 15
D: .
V: TRBV7-2
CDR3: CASNSASRVGNEQFF
DNA: TGTGCCAGTAACTCAGCGAGCCGGGTGGGGAATGAGCAGTTCTTC

J: TRBJ2-7
size: .
length: 11
D: .
V: TRBV5-1
CDR3: CASSREDEQYF
DNA: TGCGCCAGCAGCAGAGAAGACGAGCAGTACTTC

J: TRBJ2-3
size: .
length: 13
D: .
V: TRBV5-4
CDR3: CASSLVGTDTQYF
DNA: TGTGCCAGCAGCTTGGTTGGCACAGATACGCAGTATTTT

J: TRBJ2-5
size: .
length: 15
D: TRBD2
V: TRBV2
CDR3: CASSGPGGGEETQYF
DNA: TGTGCCAGCAGTGGCCCGGGAGGTGGGGAAGAGACCCAGTACTTC

J: TRBJ1-3
size: .
length: 12
D: .
V: TRBV18
CDR3: CASSPTGDTIYF
DNA: TGTGCCAGCTCACCCACGGGGGACACCATATATTTT

J: TRBJ1-4
size: .
length: 15
D: TRBD1
V: TRBV12-5
CDR3: CASGLVLTGNEKLFF
DNA: TGTGCTAGTGGTTTGGTACTGACAGGGAATGAAAAACTGTTTTTT

J: TRBJ2-7
size: .
length: 14
D: TRBD1
V: TRBV5-1
CDR3: CASSFNDRGLEQYF
DNA: TGCGCCAGCAGCTTCAATGACAGGGGCCTCGAGCAGTACTTC

J: TRBJ1-4
size: .
length: 13
D: .
V: TRBV5-1
CDR3: CASSSGENEKLFF
DNA: TGCGCCAGCAGCTCCGGAGAGAATGAAAAACTGTTTTTT

J: TRBJ2-1
size: .
length: 15
D: TRBD2
V: TRBV7-2
CDR3: CASSFSGRGYNEQFF
DNA: TGTGCCAGCAGCTTCAGCGGGAGAGGATACAATGAGCAGTTCTTC

J: TRBJ1-5
size: .
length: 16
D: .
V: TRBV18
CDR3: CASSPPNPSGGQPQHF
DNA: TGTGCCAGCTCACCACCAAATCCCTCTGGGGGTCAGCCCCAGCATTTT

J: TRBJ2-5
size: .
length: 16
D: TRBD2
V: TRBV5-4
CDR3: CASSSTRLATRETQYF
DNA: TGTGCCAGCAGCTCTACACGACTAGCCACTCGGGAGACCCAGTACTTC

J: TRBJ1-1
size: .
length: 14
D: .
V: TRBV4-1
CDR3: CASSWERQSTEAFF
DNA: TGCGCCAGCAGCTGGGAGAGGCAGTCCACTGAAGCTTTCTTT

J: TRBJ1-5
size: .
length: 14
D: TRBD1
V: TRBV2
CDR3: CASSTGQAYQPQHF
DNA: TGTGCCAGCAGTACCGGACAGGCTTATCAGCCCCAGCATTTT

J: TRBJ2-2
size: .
length: 14
D: .
V: TRBV19
CDR3: CASSLGANTGELFF
DNA: TGTGCCAGTAGTCTGGGGGCGAACACCGGGGAGCTGTTTTTT

J: TRBJ2-7
size: .
length: 14
D: .
V: TRBV7-2
CDR3: CASSQTGGSYEQYF
DNA: TGTGCCAGCAGCCAGACAGGCGGCTCCTACGAGCAGTACTTC

J: TRBJ1-3
size: .
length: 14
D: .
V: TRBV25-1
CDR3: CASNSPGSGNTIYF
DNA: TGTGCCAGCAACTCCCCAGGCTCTGGAAACACCATATATTTT

J: TRBJ2-2
size: .
length: 16
D: TRBD1
V: TRBV15
CDR3: CATSSSRTGGTGELFF
DNA: TGTGCCACCAGCAGCAGCCGCACAGGGGGAACCGGGGAGCTGTTTTTT

J: TRBJ2-3
size: .
length: 15
D: .
V: TRBV7-6
CDR3: CASANGDTSTDTQYF
DNA: TGTGCCAGCGCTAATGGTGATACTAGCACAGATACGCAGTATTTT

J: TRBJ2-7
size: .
length: 14
D: .
V: TRBV29-1
CDR3: CSGRFDSGSYEQYF
DNA: TGCAGCGGTAGGTTTGACTCAGGCTCCTACGAGCAGTACTTC

J: TRBJ2-3
size: .
length: 12
D: .
V: TRBV28
CDR3: CASLSGTDTQYF
DNA: TGTGCTTCCCTTTCTGGCACAGATACGCAGTATTTT

J: TRBJ2-7
size: .
length: 15
D: TRBD2
V: TRBV2
CDR3: CASSLDTSGAYEQYF
DNA: TGTGCCAGCAGTTTGGACACTAGCGGCGCCTACGAGCAGTACTTC

J: TRBJ2-1
size: .
length: 13
D: .
V: TRBV27
CDR3: CASSMLVAAAKFF
DNA: TGTGCCAGCAGTATGCTCGTGGCGGCTGCGAAGTTCTTC

J: TRBJ1-6
size: few
length: 11
D: .
V: TRBV30
CDR3: CAWSGNSPLHF
DNA: TGTGCCTGGAGTGGTAATTCACCCCTCCACTTT

J: TRBJ2-3
size: .
length: 17
D: TRBD1
V: TRBV7-9
CDR3: CASSLGSGTGDTDTQYF
DNA: TGTGCCAGCAGCTTGGGATCGGGGACAGGGGACACAGATACGCAGTATTTT

J: TRBJ2-2
size: .
length: 15
D: .
V: TRBV18
CDR3: CASSPTPPAGGELFF
DNA: TGTGCCAGCTCACCAACCCCCCCAGCGGGCGGGGAGCTGTTTTTT

J: TRBJ2-7
size: .
length: 12
D: .
V: TRBV6-5
CDR3: CASSRGRTEQYF
DNA: TGTGCCAGCAGTAGGGGACGGACCGAGCAGTACTTC